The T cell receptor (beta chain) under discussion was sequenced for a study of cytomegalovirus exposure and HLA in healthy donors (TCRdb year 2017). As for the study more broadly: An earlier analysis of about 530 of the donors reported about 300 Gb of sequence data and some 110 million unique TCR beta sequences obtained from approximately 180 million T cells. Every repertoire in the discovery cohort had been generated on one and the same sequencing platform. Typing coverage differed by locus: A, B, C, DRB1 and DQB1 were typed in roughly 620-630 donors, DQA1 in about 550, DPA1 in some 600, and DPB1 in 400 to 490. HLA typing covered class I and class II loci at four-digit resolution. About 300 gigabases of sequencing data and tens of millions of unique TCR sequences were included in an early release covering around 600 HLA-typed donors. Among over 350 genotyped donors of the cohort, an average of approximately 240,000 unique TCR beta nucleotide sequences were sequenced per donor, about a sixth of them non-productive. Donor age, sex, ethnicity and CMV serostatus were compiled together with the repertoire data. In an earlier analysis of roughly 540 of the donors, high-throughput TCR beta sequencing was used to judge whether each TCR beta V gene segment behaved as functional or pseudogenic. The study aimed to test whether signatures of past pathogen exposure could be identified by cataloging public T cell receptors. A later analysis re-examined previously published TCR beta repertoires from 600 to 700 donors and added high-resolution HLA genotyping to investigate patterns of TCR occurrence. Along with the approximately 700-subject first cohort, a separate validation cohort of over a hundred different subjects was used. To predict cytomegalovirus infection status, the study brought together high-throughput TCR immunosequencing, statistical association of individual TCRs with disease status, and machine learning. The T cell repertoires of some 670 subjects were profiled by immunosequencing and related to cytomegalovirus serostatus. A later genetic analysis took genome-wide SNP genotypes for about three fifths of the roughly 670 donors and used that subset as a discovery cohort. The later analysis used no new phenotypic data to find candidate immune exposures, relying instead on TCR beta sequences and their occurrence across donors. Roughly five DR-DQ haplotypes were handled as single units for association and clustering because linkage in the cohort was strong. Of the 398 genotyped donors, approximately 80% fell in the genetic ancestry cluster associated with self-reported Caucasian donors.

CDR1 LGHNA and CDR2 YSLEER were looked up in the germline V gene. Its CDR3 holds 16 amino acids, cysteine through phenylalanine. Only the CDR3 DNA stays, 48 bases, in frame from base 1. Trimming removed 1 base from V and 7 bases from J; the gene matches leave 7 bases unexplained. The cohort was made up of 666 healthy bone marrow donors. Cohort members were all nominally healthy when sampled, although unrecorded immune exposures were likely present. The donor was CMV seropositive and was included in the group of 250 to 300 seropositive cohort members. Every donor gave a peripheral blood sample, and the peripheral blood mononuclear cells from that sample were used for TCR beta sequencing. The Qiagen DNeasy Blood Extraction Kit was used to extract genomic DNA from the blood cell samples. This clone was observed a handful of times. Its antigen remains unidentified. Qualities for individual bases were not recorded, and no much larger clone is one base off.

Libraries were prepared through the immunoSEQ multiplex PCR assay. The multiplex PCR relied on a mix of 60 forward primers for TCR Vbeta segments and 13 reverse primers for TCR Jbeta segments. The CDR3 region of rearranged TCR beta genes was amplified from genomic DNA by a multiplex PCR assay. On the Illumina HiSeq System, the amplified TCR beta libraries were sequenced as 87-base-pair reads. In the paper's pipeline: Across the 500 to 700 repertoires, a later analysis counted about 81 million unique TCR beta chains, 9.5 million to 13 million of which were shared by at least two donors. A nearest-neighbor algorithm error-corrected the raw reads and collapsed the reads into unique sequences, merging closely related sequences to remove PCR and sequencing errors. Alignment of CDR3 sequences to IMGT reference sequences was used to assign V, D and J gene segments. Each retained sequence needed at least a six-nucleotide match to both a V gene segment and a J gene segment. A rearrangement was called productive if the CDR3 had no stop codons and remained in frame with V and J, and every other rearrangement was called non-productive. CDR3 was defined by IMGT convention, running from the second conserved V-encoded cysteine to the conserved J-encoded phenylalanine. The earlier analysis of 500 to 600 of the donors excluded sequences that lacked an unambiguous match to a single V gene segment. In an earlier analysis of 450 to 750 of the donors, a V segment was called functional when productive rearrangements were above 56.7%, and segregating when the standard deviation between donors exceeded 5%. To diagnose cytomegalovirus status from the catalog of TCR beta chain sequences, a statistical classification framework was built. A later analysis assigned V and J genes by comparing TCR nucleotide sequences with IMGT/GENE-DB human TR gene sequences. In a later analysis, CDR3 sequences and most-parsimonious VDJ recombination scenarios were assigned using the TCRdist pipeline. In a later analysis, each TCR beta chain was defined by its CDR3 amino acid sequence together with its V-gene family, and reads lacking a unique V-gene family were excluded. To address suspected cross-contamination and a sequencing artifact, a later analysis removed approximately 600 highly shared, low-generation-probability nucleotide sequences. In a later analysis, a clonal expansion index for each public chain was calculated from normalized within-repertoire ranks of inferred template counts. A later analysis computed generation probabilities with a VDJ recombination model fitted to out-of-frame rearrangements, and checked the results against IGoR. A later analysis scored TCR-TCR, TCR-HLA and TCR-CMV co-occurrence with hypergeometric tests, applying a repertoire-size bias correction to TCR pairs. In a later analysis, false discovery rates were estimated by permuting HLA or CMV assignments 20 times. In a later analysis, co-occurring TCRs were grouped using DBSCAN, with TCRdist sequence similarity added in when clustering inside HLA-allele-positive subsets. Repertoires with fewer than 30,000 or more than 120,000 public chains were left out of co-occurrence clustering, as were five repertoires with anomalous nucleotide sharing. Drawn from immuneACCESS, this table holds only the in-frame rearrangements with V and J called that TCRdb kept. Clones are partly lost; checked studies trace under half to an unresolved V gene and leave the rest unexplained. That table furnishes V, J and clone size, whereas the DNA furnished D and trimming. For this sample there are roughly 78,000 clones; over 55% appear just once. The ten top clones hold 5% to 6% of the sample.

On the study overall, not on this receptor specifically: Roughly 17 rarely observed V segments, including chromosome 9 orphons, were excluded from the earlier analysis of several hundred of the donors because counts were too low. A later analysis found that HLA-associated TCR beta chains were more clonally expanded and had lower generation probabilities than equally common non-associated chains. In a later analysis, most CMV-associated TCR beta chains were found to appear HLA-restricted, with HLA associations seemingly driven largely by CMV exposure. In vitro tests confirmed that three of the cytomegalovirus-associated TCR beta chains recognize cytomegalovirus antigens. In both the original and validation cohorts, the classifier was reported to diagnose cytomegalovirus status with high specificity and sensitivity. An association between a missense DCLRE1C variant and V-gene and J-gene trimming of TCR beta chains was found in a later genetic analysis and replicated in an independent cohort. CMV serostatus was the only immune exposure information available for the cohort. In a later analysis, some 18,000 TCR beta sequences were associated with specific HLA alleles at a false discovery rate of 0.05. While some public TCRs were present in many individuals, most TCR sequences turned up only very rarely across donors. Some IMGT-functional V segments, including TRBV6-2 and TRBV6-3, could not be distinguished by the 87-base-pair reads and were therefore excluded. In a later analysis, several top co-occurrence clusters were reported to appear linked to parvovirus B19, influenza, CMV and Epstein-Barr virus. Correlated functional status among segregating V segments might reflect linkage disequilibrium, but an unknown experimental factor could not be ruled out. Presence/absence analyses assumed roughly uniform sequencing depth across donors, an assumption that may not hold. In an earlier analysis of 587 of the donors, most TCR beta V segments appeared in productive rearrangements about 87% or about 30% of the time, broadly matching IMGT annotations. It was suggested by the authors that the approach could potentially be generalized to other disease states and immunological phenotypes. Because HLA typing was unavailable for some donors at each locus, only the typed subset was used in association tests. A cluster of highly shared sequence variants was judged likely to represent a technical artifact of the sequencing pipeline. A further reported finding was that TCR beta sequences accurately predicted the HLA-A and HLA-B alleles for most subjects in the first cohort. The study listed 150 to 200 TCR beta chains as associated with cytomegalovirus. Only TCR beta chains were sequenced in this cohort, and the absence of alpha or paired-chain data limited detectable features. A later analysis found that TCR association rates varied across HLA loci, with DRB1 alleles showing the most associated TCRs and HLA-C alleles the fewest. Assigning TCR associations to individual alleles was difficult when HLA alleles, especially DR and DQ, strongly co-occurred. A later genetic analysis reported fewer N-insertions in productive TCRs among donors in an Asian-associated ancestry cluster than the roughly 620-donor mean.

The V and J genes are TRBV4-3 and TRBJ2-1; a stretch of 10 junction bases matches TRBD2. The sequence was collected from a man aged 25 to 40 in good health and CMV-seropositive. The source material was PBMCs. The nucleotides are TGCGCCAGCAGCCAAGCGCATACTAGCGGGATTAATGAGCAGTTCTTC. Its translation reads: CASSQAHTSGINEQFF.